This TCR beta chain was identified during a study of T-cell reconstitution after alpha-beta-depleted transplantation in children. Findings of the study overall: In patients about two months after transplant, alpha-beta T cells reportedly arose from several hundred expanded graft clones. After transplant, high TCRbeta diversity at day 60 in some patients arose from surviving recipient T cells and thymic progenitors.

The germline V gene encodes CDR1 DFQATT and CDR2 SNEGSKA (reference sequence). The ends were cut back, 1 base at V and 2 bases at J, with 6 bases in the middle. The CDR3 sequence is 12 residues long. This clonotype was recorded many times. Its target is unknown. Unique molecular identifiers were incorporated during preparation of the TCRbeta library. TCRdb used MiXCR to reprocess the PCR reads, holding one entry per CDR3 protein. This table holds approximately 18,000 distinct CDR3 sequences, 10% to 15% found once. The receptor was derived from a female patient under 10 years old who had a stem cell transplant for congenital amegakaryocytic thrombocytopenia, so the T cells may come from the graft donor. The rearrangement links TRBV20-1 to TRBJ2-7, with unresolved D. This specimen consisted of PBMCs, mostly from graft donor cells, obtained 60 days after TCRalphabeta/CD19-depleted stem cell transplant. For the CDR3, the DNA is TGCAGTGCTAGAGTTCCCCCCTACGAGCAGTACTTC. This gives the protein CSARVPPYEQYF.